Shown below are 14 T cell receptor beta chains from a single sample sequenced in a study of control samples from healthy donors and cancer patients. Sequencing used immunoSEQ multiplex PCR; TCRdb keeps in-frame clones, though not all of them. The sample carries 150,000 to 200,000 clones, 91% recorded once. The sequencing sample was made of blood. Receptors were obtained from a woman aged 25 to 39 in good health.

The rearrangement joins TRBV18 to TRBJ1-1, with D possibly matching TRBD1 (6 bases). CDR1 and CDR2 (germline): KGHSH, LQKENI. The CDR3 loop spans 16 amino acids. The V end lost 4 bases, the J end lost 4 bases, and 19 bases lay between the germline ends. The DNA for the CDR3 is TGTGCCAGCTCACTCGGAACAGGGTGGGCGACCACTGAAGCTTTCTTT. Translated: CASSLGTGWATTEAFF.

J is TRBJ2-1 and V is TRBV14; maybe TRBD2 (5 bases). The germline V gene encodes CDR1 SGHDN and CDR2 FVKESK. V shed 3 bases and J shed 4 bases, with 10 bases lying between them. The CDR3 is 14 residues long. The CDR3 sequence: CASSHLANYNEQFF. The CDR3 nucleotides read TGTGCCAGCAGCCACCTAGCAAATTACAATGAGCAGTTCTTC.

Details on this clone: Other nucleotide sequences from this sample produce the same CDR3. V usage is TRBV7-3 and J usage is TRBJ2-1; D uncertain. The ends were cut back, 5 bases at V and 5 bases at J, with 1 base in the middle. This CDR3 has 10 amino acids. Germline-derived CDR1 and CDR2 are SGHTA and FQGTGA. The CDR3 region is CASSDNEQFF. The CDR3 DNA follows: TGTGCCAGCAGCGACAATGAGCAGTTCTTC.

The chain links TRBV14 to TRBJ2-7; D gene uncertain. Germline assignment: CDR1 SGHDN and CDR2 FVKESK. The CDR3 length is 13 residues. Trimming left V 0 bases short and J 3 bases short, with 6 bases between. CDR3 residues: CASSQDMGYEQYF. The CDR3 DNA sequence: TGTGCCAGCAGCCAAGATATGGGCTACGAGCAGTACTTC. Full variable domain (outside the CDR3, taken from reference TRBV14 and TRBJ2-7): EAGVTQFPSHSVIEKGQTVTLRCDPISGHDNLYWYRRVMGKEIKFLLHFVKESKQDESGMPNNRFLAERTGGTYSTLKVQPAELEDSGVYFCASSQDMGYEQYFGPGTRLTVT.

The chain recombines TRBV27 with TRBJ1-5; 12 bases match TRBD1. CDR3 size: 16 residues. Germline CDR1 reads MNHEY; CDR2 reads SMNVEV (reference sequence). After removal of 5 bases from V and 3 bases from J, the junction contained 5 bases not matched to a gene. CDR3 sequence reads: CASSPGTGGPNQPQHF. CDR3 nucleotides: TGTGCCAGCAGTCCGGGGACAGGGGGCCCCAATCAGCCCCAGCATTTT.

This clone was counted a single time. This chain links TRBV19 with TRBJ1-2, with D possibly matching TRBD1 (6 bases). Trimming took 5 bases from V and 0 from J, leaving 13 bases between them. Germline V gives CDR1 LNHDA, CDR2 SQIVND (reference sequence). The CDR3 is made up of 15 amino acids. The CDR3 reads CASSSQQGANYGYTF. CDR3 DNA: TGTGCCAGTAGTTCTCAACAGGGTGCTAACTATGGCTACACCTTC. The whole variable domain, filled in from reference TRBV19 and TRBJ1-2, reads DGGITQSPKYLFRKEGQNVTLSCEQNLNHDAMYWYRQDPGQGLRLIYYSQIVNDFQKGDIAEGYSVSREKKESFPLTVTSAQKNPTAFYLCASSSQQGANYGYTFGSGTRLTVV.

Concerning this clone itself: Other nucleotide sequences from this sample produce the same CDR3. Here the CDR3 DNA reads TGTGCCAGCAGTTTAGGGGGCCATCAGCCCCAGCATTTT. Amino acid sequence: CASSLGGHQPQHF. This chain joins TRBV28 and TRBJ1-5; D may be TRBD1 (6 bases). CDR3 length: 13 residues. Trimming shortened V by 2 bases and J by 5 bases, and 7 bases separated the two germline ends. CDR1 is MDHEN, CDR2 SYDVKM, per germline.

The chain joins TRBV7-8 to TRBJ1-2; TRBD1 might be the D (6 bases). The CDR3 runs to 14 residues. Trimming left V 5 bases short and J 2 bases short, with 12 bases between. Per the germline V gene, CDR1 is SGHVS and CDR2 is FQNEAQ. This CDR3 is CASSPRRGNYGYTF. Here the CDR3 DNA reads TGTGCCAGCAGCCCCCGCAGGGGCAACTATGGCTACACCTTC.

The chain recombines TRBV7-9 with TRBJ1-4, with a weak D call TRBD1 (6 bases). CDR3 size: 16 residues. CDR1 is SEHNR, CDR2 FQNEAQ, per germline (reference sequence). V was shortened by 4 bases and J by 8 bases, with 20 bases between the two germline ends. DNA of the CDR3: TGTGCCAGCAGCTCCCTTCCCGGGGGCGCCGGCGAAAAACTGTTTTTT. Protein product: CASSSLPGGAGEKLFF.

The V call is TRBV7-8, the J call TRBJ2-6; TRBD2 matches at 11 bases. This CDR3 region has 20 residues. V lost 7 bases to trimming and J lost 0 bases; unmatched junction nucleotides: 14. Germline V gene lookup returns CDR1 SGHVS and CDR2 FQNEAQ. The CDR3 DNA is TGTGCCAGCACCCTAGGGTCGGCTAGCGGGGGGTACTCTGGGGCCAACGTCCTGACTTTC. It is translated as CASTLGSASGGYSGANVLTF. Complete variable domain (other parts from reference TRBV7-8 and TRBJ2-6): GAGVSQSPRYKVAKRGQDVALRCDPISGHVSLFWYQQALGQGPEFLTYFQNEAQLDKSGLPSDRFFAERPEGSVSTLKIQRTQQEDSAVYLCASTLGSASGGYSGANVLTFGAGSRLTVL.

The V gene is TRBV4-2, the J gene TRBJ2-1, with D possibly matching TRBD2 (6 bases). This CDR3 is built from 14 residues. The V gene's germline CDR1 is LGHNA and CDR2 YNFKEQ. The V gene lost 3 bases and the J gene lost 0 bases, with 6 bases spanning the gap. CDR3 DNA: TGTGCCAGCAGCCACGGGAGCTCCTACAATGAGCAGTTCTTC. Translation: CASSHGSSYNEQFF.

This rearrangement joins TRBV7-2 to TRBJ2-7; the match to TRBD1 covers 8 bases. The CDR3 extends over 14 amino acids. Germline CDR1 reads SGHTA; CDR2 reads FQGNSA. The V gene end was trimmed by 3 bases and the J gene end by 2 bases; junction bases not matched to a gene: 3. The CDR3 coding sequence is TGTGCCAGCAGCTTCCAGACAGGGGCCTACGAGCAGTACTTC. Translating gives CASSFQTGAYEQYF.

V is TRBV5-1 and J is TRBJ1-5, with D uncertain. Germline CDR1 is SGHRS and CDR2 is YFSETQ. The CDR3 totals 13 residues. Trimming took 4 bases from V and 2 from J, leaving 7 bases between them. CDR3 coding DNA: TGCGCCAGCAGCCAGGTTGGCAATCAGCCCCAGCATTTT. It specifies CASSQVGNQPQHF.

The rearrangement joins TRBV30 to TRBJ1-2; D gene ambiguous. Germline loops: CDR1 GTSNPN, CDR2 SVGIG (reference sequence). The V gene lost 0 bases and the J gene lost 4 bases, with 9 bases spanning the gap. CDR3 size: 13 residues. This CDR3 is CAWSVRVGYGYTF. CDR3 DNA sequence: TGTGCCTGGAGTGTACGGGTGGGCTATGGCTACACCTTC. The full variable domain, its missing parts supplied by reference TRBV30 and TRBJ1-2, is SQTIHQWPATLVQPVGSPLSLECTVEGTSNPNLYWYRQAAGRGLQLLFYSVGIGQISSEVPQNLSASRPQDRQFILSSKKLLLSDSGFYLCAWSVRVGYGYTFGSGTRLTVV.